These T cell receptor beta chains were read from a single sample in a study of T cells in Graves' hyperthyroidism and ophthalmopathy. TCRdb recomputed calls from the multiplex PCR reads with MiXCR, one row per CDR3 protein. Of 600,000 to 900,000 distinct CDR3 sequences listed, approximately 16% are singletons. Sequences were obtained from blood. The receptors derive from a man in his late teens or twenties with Graves' hyperthyroidism. Both conserved end residues are part of each CDR3.

v_gene: TRBV12-3/TRBV12-4; j_gene: TRBJ1-2; CDR3aa: CASRRTGTRSNYGYTF
v_gene: TRBV6-1; j_gene: TRBJ2-7; CDR3aa: CASSESPAGRFEQYF
v_gene: TRBV28; j_gene: TRBJ2-7; CDR3aa: CASSFIQNSPYEQYF
v_gene: TRBV28; j_gene: TRBJ2-7; CDR3aa: CASKGPYSYEQYF
v_gene: TRBV3-1; j_gene: TRBJ2-7; CDR3aa: CASGWDEQYF
v_gene: TRBV12-3/TRBV12-4; j_gene: TRBJ2-1; CDR3aa: CASSSSGSGYNEQFF
v_gene: TRBV3-1; j_gene: TRBJ1-5; CDR3aa: CASSQDRVEPQHF
v_gene: TRBV10-3; j_gene: TRBJ2-1; CDR3aa: CAIRQGAEDEQFF
v_gene: TRBV25-1; j_gene: TRBJ2-3; CDR3aa: CASGERMGASTDTQYF
v_gene: TRBV14; j_gene: TRBJ2-1; CDR3aa: CASSEVLREQFF
v_gene: TRBV28; j_gene: TRBJ2-7; CDR3aa: CASSLAAVGTGGIGYEQYF
v_gene: TRBV27; j_gene: TRBJ2-7; CDR3aa: CATNGREGRVQYF
v_gene: TRBV2; j_gene: TRBJ1-1; CDR3aa: CASIPDRGTEAFF
v_gene: TRBV27; j_gene: TRBJ1-2; CDR3aa: CASSLSGGAYYGYTF
v_gene: TRBV15; j_gene: TRBJ2-7; CDR3aa: CATSGARGFYEQYF
v_gene: TRBV20-1; j_gene: TRBJ2-1; CDR3aa: CSARGRADLHTYNEQFF
v_gene: TRBV28; j_gene: TRBJ2-3; CDR3aa: CASSSRTGFSDTQYF
v_gene: TRBV28; j_gene: TRBJ1-6; CDR3aa: CASSLLTTNSPLHF
v_gene: TRBV7-8; j_gene: TRBJ1-1; CDR3aa: CASSLGNRGRRTEAFF
v_gene: TRBV6-1; j_gene: TRBJ2-7; CDR3aa: CASRVRDSTYEQYF